The 2 T cell receptor beta chains listed next were all sequenced from one sample in a study of CD8+CD57+ T cells in acquired aplastic anemia. According to the study, genomic DNA was the template for TCR beta VDJ and CDR3 profiling. TCRdb processed the reads anew with MiXCR; each CDR3 protein has one entry. The table shows 60,000 or so distinct CDR3 sequences, with about 50% occurring only once. The sample taken for sequencing was sorted CD4+, CD8+, or CD8+CD57+ T cells (not recorded which) from PBMCs. All receptors come from a human donor in good health, serving as a control.

About this clonotype itself: This may be a read error, as it is one base from a much larger clone. The chain is built from TRBV19 and TRBJ1-3, with a tentative D call TRBD1 (6 bases). V lost 3 bases and J 3 bases, leaving 24 bases between the germline ends. CDR3 length: 19 residues. The germline V gene has CDR1 LNHDA and CDR2 SQIVND (reference sequence). In nucleotides, the CDR3 is TGTGCCAGTAGTATTGGATCTTGGACAGCAGCTTACTATGGAAACACCATATATTTT. It is translated as CASSIGSWTAAYYGNTIYF. The full variable domain, rest sourced from reference TRBV19 and TRBJ1-3, is DGGITQSPKYLFRKEGQNVTLSCEQNLNHDAMYWYRQDPGQGLRLIYYSQIVNDFQKGDIAEGYSVSREKKESFPLTVTSAQKNPTAFYLCASSIGSWTAAYYGNTIYFGEGSWLTVV.

The chain is built from TRBV10-3 and TRBJ2-7; D is perhaps TRBD2 (6 bases). The ends were cut back, 4 bases at V and 3 bases at J, with 10 bases in the middle. Germline V gives CDR1 ENHRY, CDR2 SYGVKD. There are 13 residues in the CDR3. Here the CDR3 DNA reads TGTGCCATCAGTGCAGGAGGGGACTACGAGCAGTACTTC. Protein: CAISAGGDYEQYF.